Sequencing of this T cell receptor (beta chain) was carried out in a study of T cells and copy number aberrations in small-cell lung cancer (dated by TCRdb to about 2021). For the wider study: To relate T cell metrics to mutations and copy number aberrations, the same tumor regions underwent both TCR repertoire sequencing and whole-exome sequencing. Tumor TCR data were available for 17 patients, and 11 to 15 patients had TCR data from both tumor and normal tissue. What the authors observed across the whole study: The study was limited by a small sample size because surgical resection is uncommon in small-cell lung cancer, and validation of the findings is required. Higher copy number aberration burden was negatively correlated with tumor T-cell density, richness and clonality. Across regions, the TCR repertoire was highly heterogeneous, with 79.9-97.7% of clones confined to a single region, an overlap lower than the overlap seen in localized NSCLC. Every specimen was formalin-fixed paraffin-embedded tissue, a material known to introduce sequencing artifacts. Compared with adjacent lung tissue, tumors showed lower T-cell density, richness and clonality, although the density difference was not significant.

Donors were patients with limited-stage small-cell lung cancer who underwent surgical resection in Hangzhou, China, between the late 2000s and the early 2020s. All donors had upfront surgery without preoperative chemotherapy or radiotherapy, and none received immunotherapy before or after surgery. In the sequenced cohort of roughly 19 patients, every patient was either a smoker or a heavy second-hand smoker. To represent spatial heterogeneity of the primary tumors, three regions were collected from each tumor FFPE block using a grid approach. To enrich for malignant cells, tumor regions underwent macrodissection, and selection was restricted to regions expected to yield at least 150 ng DNA. To characterize heterogeneity of the T cell repertoire, the study applied multi-region TCR-beta sequencing to resected limited-stage small-cell lung cancers and to tumor-adjacent lung tissue. The AllPrep DNA/RNA FFPE Kit (Qiagen) was used to extract genomic DNA from FFPE tissue.

Comments on this clone: No cognate antigen has been identified for it. Base qualities are missing; no much larger clone stands one base away.

Using multiplexed V- and J-gene primers, the immunoSEQ hsTCRB Kit amplified TCR-beta CDR3 regions from genomic DNA. Unique DNA barcodes were added in a second PCR, and the samples were pooled together with one negative control and one positive control. Sequencing of the pooled TCR-beta libraries was performed on an Illumina MiSeq using a 150-cycle paired-end protocol. As for the authors' bioinformatics: Raw sequencing data were processed by Adaptive Biotechnologies into a report containing normalized, annotated TCR-beta repertoires. T-cell density was calculated by normalizing TCR-beta templates to usable DNA, with usable DNA estimated through amplification of housekeeping genes. Richness was the count of unique rearrangements, and clonality was defined as 1 minus Pielou's evenness. Three measures quantified intratumor TCR heterogeneity between regions: the Jaccard index, the Morisita overlap index, and the proportion of shared top-20 clonotypes. Entries here come from immuneACCESS through TCRdb and include only in-frame sequences with V and J called. Some clones fail to appear in such tables; in the studies checked, an unresolved V gene covers under half of the shortfall, and the cause of the remainder is unknown. That table gives V, J and clone size, and the DNA gave D and trimming. The sample table shows approximately 1,300 clones, and 70% to 85% are seen once. Around 2.9% of the sample is held by the ten biggest clonotypes.

The TCR was taken from a woman between 45 and 60 years old with small cell lung cancer. Sample: tumor tissue.

The CDR3 protein sequence reads: CASRRQGADTEAFF. DNA sequence: TGTGCCAGCAGGCGACAGGGGGCCGACACTGAAGCTTTCTTT. The chain links TRBV6-5 with TRBJ1-1; 10 junctional bases match TRBD1. For this chain, trimming is 6 bases at the V end and 3 bases at the J end, and the number of junction bases without a gene match is 4. For CDR1 and CDR2, the germline V gene lists MNHEY and SVGAGI. Including the terminal cysteine and phenylalanine, the CDR3 comprises 14 residues. The read is trimmed to its CDR3 DNA, 42 bases read in frame from base 1.